The 7 T cell receptor beta chains reported below all come from one sample, sequenced in a study of memory CD4+ T cells and cytomegalovirus serostatus. Assay: immunoSEQ multiplex PCR; the TCRdb copy retains only in-frame clones and omits some. The table lists around 57,000 clones, roughly 80% of them singletons. The sort gate was single viable CD3+CD4+CD8-CD45RO+ cells for memory CD4+ T cells. Sequencing was carried out using memory CD4+ T cells from blood. These receptors all stem from an adult in good health and CMV-seronegative. Some clones in this sample may be carry-over from other donors' samples.

The rearrangement links TRBV5-1 to TRBJ2-2; the D gene is possibly TRBD2 (6 bases). The CDR3 loop spans 15 amino acids. Germline-derived CDR1 and CDR2 are SGHRS and YFSETQ. The ends were cut back, 0 bases at V and 5 bases at J, with 11 bases in the middle. The CDR3 DNA reads as TGCGCCAGCAGCTTGGTCGGGGGAGCGACCGGGGAGCTGTTTTTT. This gives the protein CASSLVGGATGELFF.

This sequence joins TRBV5-8 and TRBJ2-7; 8 bases are shared with TRBD1. The CDR3 sequence is 15 residues long. The V segment lost 1 base and the J segment 5 bases; nucleotides outside the gene matches: 8. Germline V lookup: CDR1 SGHTS, CDR2 YDEGEE. The CDR3 spells CASSLFPTGADEQYF. In DNA, the CDR3 is TGTGCCAGCAGCTTGTTTCCGACAGGGGCGGACGAGCAGTACTTC.

The chain combines TRBV5-5 with TRBJ2-1, with a weak D call TRBD2 (7 bases). The germline gives CDR1 SGHKS, CDR2 YYEKEE (reference sequence). Trimming removed 5 bases at V and 3 bases at J, with 15 bases between. This CDR3 is 15 amino acids long. The CDR3 region is CASRLGGAVYNEQFF. In nucleotides, the CDR3 is TGTGCCAGCAGACTGGGGGGGGCCGTCTACAATGAGCAGTTCTTC.

About this clone itself: This sample also contains other DNA sequences that code for the same CDR3. The J gene is TRBJ2-7, the V gene TRBV29-1, with D possibly TRBD1 on 5 matching bases. CDR1 and CDR2 from the germline V gene are SQVTM and ANQGSEA. Trimming took off 2 bases at V and 6 bases at J, with 14 bases between the two ends. The CDR3 loop spans 13 amino acids. The CDR3 sequence: CSVEPNSRGEQYF. For the CDR3, the DNA is TGCAGCGTTGAACCAAACTCAAGGGGCGAGCAGTACTTC.

The J gene is TRBJ1-2, the V gene TRBV4-1, with TRBD1 matching 8 bases. Germline V lookup: CDR1 MGHRA, CDR2 YSYEKL. V shed 0 bases and J 9 bases; nucleotides not matched to a gene: 9. This CDR3 comprises 15 residues. The CDR3 DNA is TGCGCCAGCAGCCAAGATGAATCAGGGGGCGAGAGCTACACCTTC. It yields the protein CASSQDESGGESYTF.

The chain carries TRBV18 and TRBJ2-2, with D hard to call. The CDR3 runs 14 residues. Trimming took 1 base from V and 5 from J, leaving 8 bases between them. Per germline, CDR1 KGHSH and CDR2 LQKENI. The CDR3 is CASSPRMETGELFF. Here the CDR3 DNA reads TGTGCCAGCTCACCACGCATGGAAACCGGGGAGCTGTTTTTT.

This clone was counted only a few times. CDR3 residues: CASSVSGDNQPQHF. The CDR3 coding sequence is TGTGCCAGCAGCGTGAGTGGGGACAATCAGCCCCAGCATTTT. This chain uses TRBV7-9 with TRBJ1-5, with no clear D. The germline CDR1 and CDR2 sequences are SEHNR and FQNEAQ (reference sequence). CDR3 length: 14 residues. Trimming pared 5 bases from V and 3 bases from J, leaving 11 bases between.